Presented here are 29 T cell receptor beta chains from one specimen sequenced in a study of cytomegalovirus exposure and HLA in healthy donors (dated by TCRdb to 2017 to 2019). The library came from the immunoSEQ multiplex PCR assay. The multiplex PCR relied on a mix of 60 forward primers for TCR Vbeta segments and 13 reverse primers for TCR Jbeta segments. Imported from immuneACCESS, the table was reduced by TCRdb to in-frame sequences with V and J called. These copies leave out some clones; in studies compared against another copy, an unresolved V gene accounts for under half, and the cause of the remainder is not known. This sample gives approximately 170,000 clones in total; under 70% of them show up just once. The biggest ten clones account for 2.8% of the sample. Sequenced material: PBMCs. The receptor source for this set is a woman between 35 and 50 years old in good health and CMV-seropositive.

The V gene is TRBV10-3, the J gene TRBJ2-7; TRBD1 might be the D (7 bases). The CDR3 loop spans 12 amino acids. Germline V gene lookup returns CDR1 ENHRY and CDR2 SYGVKD. The V end lost 4 bases, the J end lost 6 bases, and 10 bases lay between the germline ends. CDR3 amino acids: CAISGQGGEQYF. CDR3 in DNA: TGTGCCATCAGTGGACAGGGAGGCGAGCAGTACTTC.

This sequence joins TRBV27 and TRBJ1-1, with TRBD1 identical over 9 bases. With 5 bases clipped from V and 7 bases from J, the junction kept 5 bases outside the gene matches. CDR1 is MNHEY, CDR2 SMNVEV, per germline (reference sequence). The CDR3 sequence is 13 residues long. In DNA, the CDR3 is TGTGCCAGCAGTCGAGGGACAGGGAGTGAAGCTTTCTTT. This encodes CASSRGTGSEAFF.

This rearrangement joins TRBV7-9 to TRBJ1-2; 12 positions match TRBD1. V trimming: 5 bases; J trimming: 4 bases; junction bases outside the gene matches: 14. CDR3 length equals 18 residues. CDR1 and CDR2 (germline): SEHNR, FQNEAQ (reference sequence). The DNA of the CDR3 is TGTGCCAGCAGCGCCCGAAATTCCGGGACAGGGGGCCTCTATGGCTACACCTTC. Translated, it gives CASSARNSGTGGLYGYTF.

V and J are TRBV2 and TRBJ1-1; 7 bases match TRBD1. In germline, CDR1 is SNHLY, CDR2 FYNNEI. The CDR3 covers 14 residues. V lost 4 bases and J lost 3; bases outside the gene matches: 5. The CDR3 sequence is CASSGATGYTEAFF. The CDR3 DNA reads TGTGCCAGCAGTGGAGCGACAGGGTACACTGAAGCTTTCTTT.

The genes are TRBV7-3 and TRBJ2-3; 11 bases map to TRBD2. The CDR3 spans 17 residues. V lost 4 bases and J lost 0; bases outside the gene matches: 6. Germline CDR1 and CDR2: SGHTA and FQGTGA. CDR3 residues: CASSSPTSGGSTDTQYF. CDR3 sequence (DNA): TGTGCCAGCAGCTCCCCTACTAGCGGGGGAAGCACAGATACGCAGTATTTT.

As to this clone: A read error may produce the germline difference seen at one junction end. The genes are TRBV5-3 and TRBJ1-5, with TRBD1 as a possible D gene (6 bases). TRBV5-3 is noted as an ORF with a role that remains uncertain. CDR3 length equals 17 residues. The CDR3 nucleotides are TGTGCCAGAAGCTTGGGAAATTTCAGGGGAAGCAATCAGCCCCAGAATTTT. Its protein is CARSLGNFRGSNQPQNF.

The rearrangement links TRBV19 to TRBJ2-5; weak D call: TRBD1 (5 bases). CDR3 size: 16 residues. Trimming pared 4 bases from V and 0 bases from J, leaving 15 bases between. The germline V gene has CDR1 LNHDA and CDR2 SQIVND (reference sequence). Written as DNA, the CDR3 is TGTGCCAGTAGTAAAGGGGTAGATTTGTACCAAGAGACCCAGTACTTC. It codes for CASSKGVDLYQETQYF.

The chain carries TRBV5-1 and TRBJ2-7; 13 bases match TRBD2. Germline CDR1 and CDR2: SGHRS and YFSETQ. Unmatched junction bases numbered 0, after V lost 1 base and J lost 2 bases. This CDR3 is 15 amino acids long. The CDR3 nucleotides read TGCGCCAGCAGCTTGACTAGCGGGGGGGCCTACGAGCAGTACTTC. Translating it yields CASSLTSGGAYEQYF.

This clone was counted a single time. V usage is TRBV27 and J usage is TRBJ2-5; D remains unclear. Per the germline V gene, CDR1 is MNHEY and CDR2 is SMNVEV (reference sequence). Trimming took 6 bases from V and 3 from J, leaving 5 bases between them. The CDR3 runs to 11 residues. For the CDR3, the DNA is TGTGCCAGCAGGCAGAAAGAGACCCAGTACTTC. It codes for CASRQKETQYF.

The chain combines TRBV10-3 with TRBJ2-5; no clear D gene. Germline-derived CDR1 and CDR2 are ENHRY and SYGVKD. V lost 6 bases and J lost 1, with 9 bases in between. This CDR3 contains 13 residues. The CDR3 here is CAIRLIAQETQYF. CDR3 in DNA: TGTGCCATCAGGCTTATAGCCCAAGAGACCCAGTACTTC.

V gene TRBV9 combines with J gene TRBJ2-7, with TRBD2 as a possible D gene (6 bases). This CDR3 has 15 residues. CDR1 SGDLS and CDR2 YYNGEE come from the germline V gene. Trimming took 0 bases from V and 1 from J, leaving 11 bases between them. In DNA, the CDR3 is TGTGCCAGCAGCGTAGCCGGCGGGGAATCCTACGAGCAGTACTTC. Residues: CASSVAGGESYEQYF.

This clone was counted once. The chain links TRBV7-9 to TRBJ1-4, with TRBD1 identical over 7 bases. This CDR3 contains 14 residues. V shed 2 bases, J shed 6 bases, and the junction held 3 bases outside the gene matches. The V gene's germline CDR1 is SEHNR and CDR2 FQNEAQ (reference sequence). The CDR3 reads CASSLSQGDEKLFF. As DNA, the CDR3 is TGTGCCAGCAGCTTAAGTCAGGGGGATGAAAAACTGTTTTTT. The whole variable domain, remainder taken from reference TRBV7-9 and TRBJ1-4, is DTGVSQNPRHKITKRGQNVTFRCDPISEHNRLYWYRQTLGQGPEFLTYFQNEAQLEKSRLLSDRFSAERPKGSFSTLEIQRTEQGDSAMYLCASSLSQGDEKLFFGSGTQLSVL.

V usage is TRBV5-1 and J usage is TRBJ1-4, with unresolved D. Trimming removed 2 bases from V and 8 bases from J, with 13 bases in between. Germline V gene lookup returns CDR1 SGHRS and CDR2 YFSETQ. This CDR3 is built from 14 residues. The CDR3 bases are TGCGCCAGCAGCTTTACCCTTACGGGAGAAAAACTGTTTTTT. This encodes CASSFTLTGEKLFF.

The chain links TRBV5-1 to TRBJ2-1; D gene uncertain. V gave up 4 bases and J gave up 8 bases, with 16 bases separating them. Germline V gives CDR1 SGHRS, CDR2 YFSETQ. The CDR3 is made up of 14 amino acids. The CDR3 spells CASSLVLSEDEQFF. In DNA, the CDR3 is TGCGCCAGCAGCCTTGTACTAAGCGAGGATGAGCAGTTCTTC.

This clone has only one observation. The gene calls are TRBV27 and TRBJ1-1, with D uncertain. Trimming removed 6 bases from V and 4 bases from J, with 15 bases in between. This CDR3 contains 14 residues. CDR1 MNHEY and CDR2 SMNVEV come from the germline V gene (reference sequence). The CDR3 here is CASSITDGSTEAFF. Written as DNA, the CDR3 is TGTGCCAGCAGCATTACCGACGGGAGCACTGAAGCTTTCTTT.

The gene calls are TRBV28 and TRBJ2-3; possibly TRBD2 for D (6 bases). The germline gives CDR1 MDHEN, CDR2 SYDVKM. This CDR3 has 13 amino acids. Trimming shortened V by 7 bases and J by 3 bases, and 11 bases separated the two germline ends. Here the CDR3 reads CASNGGNTDTQYF. The CDR3 region has the DNA TGTGCCAGCAATGGGGGGAATACAGATACGCAGTATTTT.

The CDR3 is CASSLGGGTEETQYF. CDR3 bases: TGTGCCAGCTCCCTCGGGGGGGGGACAGAAGAGACCCAGTACTTC. The rearrangement uses TRBV2 and TRBJ2-5, with D perhaps matching TRBD2 (8 bases). Trimming shortened V by 8 bases and J by 3 bases, and 19 bases separated the two germline ends. Germline V gives CDR1 SNHLY, CDR2 FYNNEI. The CDR3 runs to 15 residues.

The CDR3 reads CASSPTPGTGAHYEQYF. CDR3 nucleotide sequence: TGTGCCAGCAGTCCTACCCCCGGGACAGGGGCCCACTACGAGCAGTACTTC. The chain joins TRBV28 to TRBJ2-7; TRBD1 agrees at 10 bases. Unmatched junction bases numbered 13, after V lost 5 bases and J lost 3 bases. Germline V gives CDR1 MDHEN, CDR2 SYDVKM. The CDR3 loop spans 17 amino acids.

The rearrangement joins TRBV2 to TRBJ1-6; D may be TRBD1 (6 bases). The CDR3 contains 14 residues. Between the trimmed V and J ends, which lost 8 bases and 9 bases, there was a span of 17 bases. From germline, CDR1 is SNHLY and CDR2 FYNNEI. CDR3 in DNA: TGTGCCAGCGCTGGGGGCAGGCAGGTTTCACCCCTCCACTTT. Protein: CASAGGRQVSPLHF.

The chain employs TRBV5-1 and TRBJ2-2; 7 bases fit TRBD2. Germline V lookup: CDR1 SGHRS, CDR2 YFSETQ. The CDR3 length is 13 residues. V shed 5 bases, J shed 3 bases, and the junction held 1 base outside the gene matches. The CDR3 nucleotides read TGCGCCAGCAGACGGGGGGACACCGGGGAGCTGTTTTTT. It codes for CASRRGDTGELFF.

This rearrangement joins TRBV11-2 to TRBJ2-7; maybe TRBD2 (6 bases). CDR1 is SGHAT and CDR2 is FQNNGV in the germline V gene. The CDR3 loop spans 14 amino acids. The ends were cut back, 1 base at V and 6 bases at J, with 13 bases in the middle. CDR3 sequence (DNA): TGTGCCAGCAGCTTAGGTGGTCTAGCGATCGAGCAGTACTTC. This codes for CASSLGGLAIEQYF.

The rearrangement joins TRBV9 to TRBJ1-2, with a possible D match to TRBD1 (6 bases). The CDR3 spans 14 residues. Germline V gene sequence: CDR1 SGDLS, CDR2 YYNGEE. V shed 4 bases and J shed 2 bases, with 12 bases lying between them. CDR3 region: CASSPLGQNYGYTF. CDR3 coding DNA: TGTGCCAGCAGCCCCCTCGGACAGAACTATGGCTACACCTTC.

The chain couples TRBV5-6 to TRBJ1-3, with a tentative D call TRBD1 (5 bases). V gave up 4 bases and J gave up 9 bases, with 14 bases separating them. CDR1 SGHDT and CDR2 YYEEEE come from the germline V gene. The CDR3 sequence is 13 residues long. CDR3 amino acids: CASSLRDGRTIYF. In DNA, the CDR3 is TGTGCCAGCAGCCTGCGGGACGGCCGCACCATATATTTT.

The chain recombines TRBV28 with TRBJ2-3, with 10 bases fitting TRBD1. The V gene's germline CDR1 is MDHEN and CDR2 SYDVKM. The CDR3 runs 20 residues. J lost 4 bases, V lost 5 bases, and 21 bases had no gene match. The CDR3 nucleotides are TGTGCCAGCAGTCCTAATATGCAGTGGGAACTTGGACAGGGGGCAGATACGCAGTATTTT. It specifies CASSPNMQWELGQGADTQYF.

This clone appeared a few times. This chain connects TRBV28 to TRBJ1-5; D call uncertain. Germline loops: CDR1 MDHEN, CDR2 SYDVKM. The CDR3 has 12 amino acids. Trimming took 6 bases from V and 2 from J, leaving 5 bases between them. In DNA form, the CDR3 reads TGTGCCAGCAGCCGGGGCAATCAGCCCCAGCATTTT. This gives the protein CASSRGNQPQHF.

The chain joins TRBV6-6 to TRBJ2-5, with D possibly matching TRBD1 (5 bases). CDR1 is MNHNY, CDR2 SVGAGI, per germline (reference sequence). V was pared by 7 bases and J by 0 bases, with 15 bases between. This CDR3 is built from 15 residues. The CDR3 sequence is CASNQRGWNQETQYF. The CDR3 region has the DNA TGTGCCAGCAACCAAAGGGGTTGGAACCAAGAGACCCAGTACTTC.

V and J are TRBV2 and TRBJ2-7; TRBD1 is a possible D gene (6 bases). This CDR3 is built from 14 residues. Germline V gene data show CDR1 as SNHLY and CDR2 as FYNNEI. Deletions cut 6 bases from V and 2 bases from J, with 14 bases between. CDR3 sequence: CASSHSTGTYEQYF. CDR3 bases: TGTGCCAGCAGCCACTCGACAGGTACCTACGAGCAGTACTTC. Full variable domain (missing parts from reference TRBV2 and TRBJ2-7): EPEVTQTPSHQVTQMGQEVILRCVPISNHLYFYWYRQILGQKVEFLVSFYNNEISEKSEIFDDQFSVERPDGSNFTLKIRSTKLEDSAMYFCASSHSTGTYEQYFGPGTRLTVT.

This chain connects TRBV2 to TRBJ2-3; 7 bases agree with TRBD1. Looked up from germline, CDR1 is SNHLY and CDR2 is FYNNEI. V lost 7 bases to trimming and J lost 1 base; unmatched junction nucleotides: 2. The CDR3 runs 13 residues. The CDR3: CASTQGRTDTQYF. CDR3 in DNA: TGTGCCAGCACACAGGGGCGCACAGATACGCAGTATTTT. Complete variable domain (other parts from reference TRBV2 and TRBJ2-3): EPEVTQTPSHQVTQMGQEVILRCVPISNHLYFYWYRQILGQKVEFLVSFYNNEISEKSEIFDDQFSVERPDGSNFTLKIRSTKLEDSAMYFCASTQGRTDTQYFGPGTRLTVL.

The rearrangement joins TRBV19 to TRBJ1-1; tentative D call: TRBD1 (5 bases). CDR3 length: 12 residues. Germline V lookup: CDR1 LNHDA, CDR2 SQIVND (reference sequence). V was cut by 4 bases and J by 7 bases, with 10 bases left in between. CDR3 region: CASSNTGFEAFF. CDR3 DNA sequence: TGTGCCAGTAGTAACACAGGTTTTGAAGCTTTCTTT.